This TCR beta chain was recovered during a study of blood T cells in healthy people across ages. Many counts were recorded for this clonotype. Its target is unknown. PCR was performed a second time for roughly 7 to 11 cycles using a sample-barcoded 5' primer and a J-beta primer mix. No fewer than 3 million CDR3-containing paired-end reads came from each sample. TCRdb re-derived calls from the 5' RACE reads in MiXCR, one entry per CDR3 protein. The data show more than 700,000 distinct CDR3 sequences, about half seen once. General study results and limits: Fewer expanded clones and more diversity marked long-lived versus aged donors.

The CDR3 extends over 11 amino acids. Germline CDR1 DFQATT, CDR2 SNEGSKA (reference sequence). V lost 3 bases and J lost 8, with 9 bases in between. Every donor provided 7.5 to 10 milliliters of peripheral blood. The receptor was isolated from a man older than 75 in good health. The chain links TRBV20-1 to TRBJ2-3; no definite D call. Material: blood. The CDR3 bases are TGCAGTGCTAGTTACGGGCGTACGCAGTATTTT. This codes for CSASYGRTQYF.